This entry lists 12 T cell receptor beta chains sequenced from one sample in a study of radiotherapy plus CTLA-4 blockade in lung cancer. Assay used: immunoSEQ multiplex PCR; TCRdb lists only in-frame clones, some missing. The sample contains 25,000 to 40,000 clones, 60% to 75% of which appear only once. Sequencing was performed on peripheral blood, taken from a patient treated with radiotherapy plus ipilimumab. These receptors were taken from a human donor with non-small cell lung cancer who had stable disease on radiotherapy plus ipilimumab.

This clone was recorded a few times. The V gene is TRBV2, the J gene TRBJ2-7, with 8 bases lining up with TRBD2. CDR3 length equals 13 residues. V lost 7 bases to trimming and J lost 0 bases; unmatched junction nucleotides: 2. The germline gives CDR1 SNHLY, CDR2 FYNNEI. CDR3 residues: CASKTSASYEQYF. The CDR3 DNA follows: TGTGCCAGCAAGACTAGCGCCTCCTACGAGCAGTACTTC.

The V and J genes are TRBV6-1 and TRBJ2-3; D uncertain. CDR1 MNHNS and CDR2 SASEGT come from the germline V gene. The CDR3 contains 19 residues. V gave up 2 bases and J gave up 1 base, with 22 bases separating them. The CDR3 nucleotides are TGTGCCAGCAGTGAAAAGGCCCGCGGTAGGAAGGGCGGCACAGATACGCAGTATTTT. This sequence encodes CASSEKARGRKGGTDTQYF.

This clone was found once. The chain couples TRBV7-9 to TRBJ2-2; D may be TRBD1 (6 bases). With 5 bases removed from V and 4 bases from J, the gap between germline ends came to 14 bases. The germline CDR1 and CDR2 sequences are SEHNR and FQNEAQ (reference sequence). This CDR3 is built from 15 residues. In nucleotides, the CDR3 is TGTGCCAGCAGCCTTACCACAGGGACCACCGGGGAGCTGTTTTTT. Translating gives CASSLTTGTTGELFF.

The V gene is TRBV13, the J gene TRBJ2-5; TRBD1 might be the D (6 bases). This CDR3 is 13 amino acids long. Germline CDR1 reads PRHDT; CDR2 reads FYEKMQ (reference sequence). V was cut by 3 bases and J by 4 bases, with 9 bases left in between. CDR3: CASSFRGGETQYF. The CDR3 DNA reads as TGTGCCAGCAGCTTCAGGGGCGGAGAGACCCAGTACTTC. Complete variable domain (other parts from reference TRBV13 and TRBJ2-5): AAGVIQSPRHLIKEKRETATLKCYPIPRHDTVYWYQQGPGQDPQFLISFYEKMQSDKGSIPDRFSAQQFSDYHSELNMSSLELGDSALYFCASSFRGGETQYFGPGTRLLVL.

The rearrangement uses TRBV7-2 and TRBJ2-7; D may match TRBD1 or TRBD2 (5 bases each). The V end was cut by 5 bases, the J end by 4 bases, with 18 bases between. CDR3 length: 15 amino acids. Germline CDR1 is SGHTA and CDR2 is FQGNSA. CDR3 bases: TGTGCCAGCAGCGAGGGGCAGAGCAAAGGGTACGAGCAGTACTTC. It specifies CASSEGQSKGYEQYF.

The V and J genes are TRBV6-1 and TRBJ1-2, with a tentative D call TRBD1 (5 bases). V was trimmed by 6 bases and J by 7 bases, leaving 12 bases between them. Germline values: CDR1 MNHNS, CDR2 SASEGT. This CDR3 comprises 12 residues. CDR3 protein: CASSQRGGGYTF. CDR3 nucleotide sequence: TGTGCCAGCAGCCAACGGGGGGGTGGCTACACCTTC.

This clone was seen more than once but under ten times. The rearrangement links TRBV14 to TRBJ2-7; 12 nucleotides agree with TRBD2. The CDR3 sequence is 15 residues long. Germline lookup yields CDR1 SGHDN and CDR2 FVKESK. V lost 0 bases, J lost 6 bases, and 3 bases stayed unmatched. The CDR3 loop reads CASSQDLAGGPEQYF. DNA of the CDR3: TGTGCCAGCAGCCAAGATCTAGCGGGAGGGCCCGAGCAGTACTTC.

The genes are TRBV6-1 and TRBJ2-5; the D gene is possibly TRBD2 (5 bases). Germline V gene lookup returns CDR1 MNHNS and CDR2 SASEGT. The CDR3 consists of 17 residues. Trimming left V 3 bases short and J 1 base short, with 18 bases between. CDR3: CASSERTWPPLQETQYF. For the CDR3, the DNA is TGTGCCAGCAGTGAGAGGACTTGGCCGCCCCTCCAAGAGACCCAGTACTTC.

Only a few counts were recorded for this clone. The chain carries TRBV11-2 and TRBJ1-1; 7 bases map to TRBD1. The CDR3 spans 15 residues. Trimming at V came to 5 bases and at J to 3 bases, leaving 9 bases not matched to a gene. Per germline, CDR1 SGHAT and CDR2 FQNNGV. CDR3 coding DNA: TGTGCCAGCAGCAAACGACCCGGGACAGACACTGAAGCTTTCTTT. This codes for CASSKRPGTDTEAFF.

This clone was seen a handful of times. The chain combines TRBV30 with TRBJ2-5; D ambiguous. From germline, CDR1 is GTSNPN and CDR2 SVGIG (reference sequence). V gave up 5 bases and J gave up 1 base, with 11 bases separating them. The CDR3 covers 13 residues. The CDR3 DNA sequence: TGTGCCTGGGGCTCTCAGGCCCAAGAGACCCAGTACTTC. Its translation: CAWGSQAQETQYF.

The chain joins TRBV7-9 to TRBJ1-1; D is possibly TRBD1 (6 bases). This CDR3 has 15 amino acids. V lost 5 bases and J 0 bases, leaving 13 bases between the germline ends. The germline CDR1 and CDR2 sequences are SEHNR and FQNEAQ (reference sequence). The CDR3 sequence: CASSPLGGMNTEAFF. CDR3 DNA: TGTGCCAGCAGCCCCTTAGGGGGAATGAACACTGAAGCTTTCTTT.

This chain links TRBV29-1 with TRBJ1-5; a weak D match, TRBD1 (6 bases). The CDR3 runs 11 residues. CDR1 is SQVTM and CDR2 is ANQGSEA in the germline V gene. Trimming cost V 6 bases and J 11 bases, with 14 bases left between them. The CDR3 is CSVRTDMTQHF. The CDR3 nucleotides read TGCAGCGTCCGGACAGACATGACCCAGCATTTT.